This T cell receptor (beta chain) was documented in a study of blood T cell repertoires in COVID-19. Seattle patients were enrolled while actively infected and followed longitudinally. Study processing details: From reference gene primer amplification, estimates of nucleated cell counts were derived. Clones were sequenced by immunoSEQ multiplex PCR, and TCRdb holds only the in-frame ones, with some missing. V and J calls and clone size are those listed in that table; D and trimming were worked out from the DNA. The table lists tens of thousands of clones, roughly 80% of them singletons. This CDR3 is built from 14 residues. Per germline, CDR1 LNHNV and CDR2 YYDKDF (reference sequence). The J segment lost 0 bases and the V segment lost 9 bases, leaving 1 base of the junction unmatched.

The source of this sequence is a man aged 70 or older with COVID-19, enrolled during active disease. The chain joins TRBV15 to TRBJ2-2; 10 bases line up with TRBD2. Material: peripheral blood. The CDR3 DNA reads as TGTGCCACTAGCGGGAGGCCGAACACCGGGGAGCTGTTTTTT. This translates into CATSGRPNTGELFF.